Below, one T cell receptor (beta chain) is given with its context. The method was immunoSEQ multiplex PCR; TCRdb's version includes in-frame clones alone and lacks a portion of them. This sample has over 150,000 clones, with over 80% found just once. The data derive from a study of blood T cell repertoires in COVID-19. With 4 bases removed from V and 8 bases from J, the gap between germline ends came to 12 bases. CDR1 MNHEY and CDR2 SVGEGT come from the germline V gene. This CDR3 has 13 residues. The receptor was derived from a woman aged 80 or over with active or convalescent COVID-19. The V and J genes are TRBV6-2 or TRBV6-3 and TRBJ1-3; D ambiguous. The sequencing input was peripheral blood. This chain's CDR3 is CASSLEPGYTIYF. In DNA form, the CDR3 reads TGTGCCAGCAGTTTGGAACCGGGATACACCATATATTTT.